The rows below give T cell receptor beta chains drawn from one sample of a study of T cell responses to AZD1222 COVID-19 vaccine. Here immunoSEQ multiplex PCR was the method, and the copy in TCRdb shows in-frame clones only, minus some. The repertoire includes some 180,000 clones, 70% to 90% of them detected once, and about 1% sits in the top ten. Sequenced here: peripheral blood, sampled 28 days after the second AZD1222 dose. All receptors derive from an adult who received the AZD1222 COVID-19 vaccine. Each CDR3 is given without its conserved first and last residue. Each record gives: J gene, D gene, V gene, CDR3 protein. A D gene is named only where the DNA matches it firmly.

TRBJ2-7 | NA | TRBV6-6 | ASSRKSGTEFSYEQY
TRBJ2-7 | TRBD2 | TRBV5-1 | ASKVGRGLAGNYEQY
TRBJ2-1 | NA | TRBV9 | ASSVSSLAGASSYNEQF
TRBJ1-2 | TRBD1 | TRBV5-1 | ASSPDRVTSGYT
TRBJ2-1 | NA | TRBV5-4 | ASSLEAVPLDNEQF
TRBJ1-1 | NA | TRBV2 | ASSVRGVNTEAF
TRBJ1-6 | NA | TRBV5-1 | ASSVDSAYSPLH
TRBJ1-3 | NA | TRBV7-2 | ASSLTGLSGNTIY
TRBJ1-1 | NA | TRBV29-1 | SVEVAGTNTEAF
TRBJ1-2 | NA | TRBV4-3 | ASSPQVTYGYT
TRBJ1-2 | NA | TRBV6-5 | ASSTEMSSNYGYT
TRBJ2-2 | TRBD1 | TRBV5-1 | ASSPGQGLDTGELF
TRBJ1-3 | TRBD1 | TRBV4-1 | ASSGDRLSSGNTIY
TRBJ1-2 | NA | TRBV12-3/TRBV12-4 | ASSITGGLGYT
TRBJ1-6 | NA | TRBV12-3/TRBV12-4 | ASSLTVGSPLH
TRBJ1-1 | NA | TRBV18 | ASPSDRGSGEAF
TRBJ1-2 | NA | TRBV2 | ASNTDPGDT
TRBJ2-5 | NA | TRBV10-3 | AIRWDLQETQY
TRBJ1-5 | TRBD1 | TRBV6-2/TRBV6-3 | ASSLQGARQPQH
TRBJ1-1 | NA | TRBV14 | ASSQDRGVGTEAF
TRBJ1-2 | TRBD1 | TRBV4-1 | ASSLPLQGFYGYT
TRBJ2-2 | NA | TRBV25-1 | ASQGGQGTPGELF
TRBJ1-1 | NA | TRBV12-3/TRBV12-4 | ASTLGGRTEAF
TRBJ1-2 | NA | TRBV4-3 | ASSQDRQADYGYT
TRBJ1-1 | TRBD1 | TRBV5-6 | ASSLVDRGSTEAF
TRBJ2-3 | NA | TRBV6-5 | ASRLTVLTDTQY
TRBJ2-1 | NA | TRBV6-4 | ASSKAGANNEQF